This note documents a single TCR beta chain sequence. The sample is drawn from a study of shared T cell receptors in the human thymus. TCRdb's copy holds only in-frame clones and misses some; the assay was immunoSEQ multiplex PCR. The sample shows hundreds of thousands of clones, just under 95% of them seen only once. Sequencing input: thymocytes. The TCR sequence derives from a human donor.

CDR3 in amino acids: CASSSTRDSYYQPQHF. The CDR3, as DNA: TGTGCCAGCAGCTCAACAAGGGACAGCTACTACCAGCCCCAGCATTTT. The V call is TRBV11-2, the J call TRBJ1-5; the match to TRBD1 covers 7 bases. This CDR3 contains 16 residues. CDR1 is SGHAT and CDR2 is FQNNGV in the germline V gene. J was trimmed by 7 bases and V by 4 bases; bases with no gene match: 13.